The sequence of this T cell receptor beta chain was determined in a study of blood T cell repertoires in COVID-19 (dated by TCRdb to the early 2020s). Study-wide context: Collaborator samples came from the United States, Italy and Spain and covered acute and convalescent phases of COVID-19. Samples came from the ongoing ImmuneRACE study (first 160 participants) plus 1,254 subjects from 6 global collaborators. Deeply sampled blood TCRbeta repertoires from subjects exposed to, actively infected with, or recovered from COVID-19 were included in the dataset. The prospective study material was composed of cDNA or gDNA derived from T cells, B-cell-depleted T cells, or PBMCs. Nearly every sample came with metadata listing a de-identified subject ID, COVID-19 status, age in years and sex. Where HLA class I and class II types were available, the types were taken from metadata supplied by the sample provider, not from assay-based typing. The repertoires were released in a freely available public database meant as a resource for research on the immune response to SARS-CoV-2.

To note about this clone: Its binding antigen is unknown. Per-nucleotide qualities are absent, and no much larger clonotype sits a single base away.

What the study reported, not specific to this receptor: Clinical and demographic metadata were provided uncurated, with the amount varying by source and participant.

TCRbeta CDR3 regions were amplified from genomic DNA by means of the immunoSEQ Assay, a bias-controlled multiplex PCR. The paper's processing steps were these. The number of nucleated cells in each sample was estimated by amplification of reference gene primers within the assay. To quantify the absolute abundance of each unique TCRbeta CDR3 rearrangement, sequence reads were collapsed and filtered. For each sample, productive Simpson clonality was calculated by taking the square root of Simpson's diversity index across productive rearrangements. TCRdb took this table from immuneACCESS and kept in-frame rearrangements with V and J called. Such tables lack part of the clones; where checked against another copy, unresolved V genes explain under half of the gap, and the rest is unexplained. V and J calls and clone size come straight from that table; D and trimming were deduced from the DNA. In all, the sample holds more than 300,000 clones, and around nine tenths of those were seen once. The ten top clones hold almost 4% of the sample.

The CDR3 numbers 16 residues from cysteine through phenylalanine. The entry retains the CDR3 DNA only, 48 bases that are in frame from base 1. CDR1 and CDR2 are read off the germline V gene as SGHRS and YFSETQ. V and J lose 4 bases and 0 bases, and a span of 16 bases separates them. Enrolling through a virtual design, the prospective study's participants ranged in age from roughly 18 to 89 years and lived across roughly 23 United States geographic areas. Cohort assignment in the prospective study relied on participant-reported clinical history from a screening survey and a study questionnaire. Exposed participants had been in contact with someone with a PCR-confirmed or clinician-diagnosed COVID-19 case within 2 weeks of study entry. In the prospective study, whole blood, serum and a nasopharyngeal or oropharyngeal swab were collected from each participant by mobile phlebotomists. Additional blood draws and questionnaires over an approximately 2-month period could optionally be provided by prospective study participants. Before DNA extraction, prospective study blood samples were shipped either frozen or at room temperature.

The sample was PBMCs or T cells enriched from blood (not recorded which). This receptor chain uses TRBV5-1 and TRBJ1-1; TRBD1 is a possible D gene, resting on 6 matching bases. The receptor was derived from a woman in her thirties who had been exposed to COVID-19. The bases are TGCGCCAGCAGCCGCTCACAGGGCGTCATGAACACTGAAGCTTTCTTT. Its protein reads: CASSRSQGVMNTEAFF.